This T cell receptor beta chain is from a study of tumor and adjacent non-tumor tissue in lung cancer. Study in general: There were 12 adenocarcinoma, a couple of squamous cell carcinoma and 1 small cell lung cancer cases. Stage I to III disease affected some 11 men and 5 women aged roughly 31 to 85. Broader study findings: Tumor TCR diversity, when higher, was linked to shorter survival. Significantly higher TCR diversity was found in tumor than normal lung.

The library came from three nested PCR rounds adapted from ARM-PCR protocols. Via MiXCR, TCRdb re-called the multiplex PCR reads, giving one row per CDR3 protein. The table lists around 74,000 distinct CDR3 sequences, about two thirds of them singletons, with roughly 12% in the top ten. Trimming took off 7 bases at V and 2 bases at J, with 11 bases between the two ends. Germline-derived CDR1 and CDR2 are MDHEN and SYDVKM. This CDR3 is built from 13 residues. The table lists this clonotype with many counts. Its antigen remains unidentified. RNA was extracted from bulk tissue without any cell sorting. This chain uses TRBV28 with TRBJ1-2, with D possibly matching TRBD1 (5 bases). The clonotype comes from a woman between 65 and 79 years old with non-small cell lung cancer. Sequenced sample: lung tumor tissue. CDR3 sequence: CASKNQGNYGYTF. The CDR3 nucleotides are TGTGCCAGCAAGAACCAGGGAAACTATGGCTACACCTTC.